Sequencing of this TCR beta chain was carried out in a study of blood T cell repertoires in COVID-19. Clones were sequenced by immunoSEQ multiplex PCR, and TCRdb holds only the in-frame ones, with some missing. This repertoire shows about 440,000 clones, around 90% found once; its top ten account for about 0.6%. Those who participated ranged in age from about 18 to 89 years and resided in 20 to 30 US areas. Assignment of participants to cohorts was predicated upon participant-reported clinical history. Cohort 3 recovered donors had two negative PCRs, clearance, or symptom resolution. Germline-derived CDR1 and CDR2 are MNHEY and SMNVEV (reference sequence). Losses at the gene ends were 2 bases for V and 4 bases for J; bases not matched to a gene: 8. This CDR3 is 15 amino acids long.

The chain has TRBV27 and TRBJ2-7; 7 bases are shared with TRBD2. The sample taken for sequencing was PBMCs or T cells enriched from blood (not recorded which). The receptor's source is a man younger than 30 who had recovered from COVID-19. The CDR3 protein is CASSLRASGYYEQYF. CDR3 nucleotide sequence: TGTGCCAGCAGTTTACGCGCTAGCGGCTATTACGAGCAGTACTTC.